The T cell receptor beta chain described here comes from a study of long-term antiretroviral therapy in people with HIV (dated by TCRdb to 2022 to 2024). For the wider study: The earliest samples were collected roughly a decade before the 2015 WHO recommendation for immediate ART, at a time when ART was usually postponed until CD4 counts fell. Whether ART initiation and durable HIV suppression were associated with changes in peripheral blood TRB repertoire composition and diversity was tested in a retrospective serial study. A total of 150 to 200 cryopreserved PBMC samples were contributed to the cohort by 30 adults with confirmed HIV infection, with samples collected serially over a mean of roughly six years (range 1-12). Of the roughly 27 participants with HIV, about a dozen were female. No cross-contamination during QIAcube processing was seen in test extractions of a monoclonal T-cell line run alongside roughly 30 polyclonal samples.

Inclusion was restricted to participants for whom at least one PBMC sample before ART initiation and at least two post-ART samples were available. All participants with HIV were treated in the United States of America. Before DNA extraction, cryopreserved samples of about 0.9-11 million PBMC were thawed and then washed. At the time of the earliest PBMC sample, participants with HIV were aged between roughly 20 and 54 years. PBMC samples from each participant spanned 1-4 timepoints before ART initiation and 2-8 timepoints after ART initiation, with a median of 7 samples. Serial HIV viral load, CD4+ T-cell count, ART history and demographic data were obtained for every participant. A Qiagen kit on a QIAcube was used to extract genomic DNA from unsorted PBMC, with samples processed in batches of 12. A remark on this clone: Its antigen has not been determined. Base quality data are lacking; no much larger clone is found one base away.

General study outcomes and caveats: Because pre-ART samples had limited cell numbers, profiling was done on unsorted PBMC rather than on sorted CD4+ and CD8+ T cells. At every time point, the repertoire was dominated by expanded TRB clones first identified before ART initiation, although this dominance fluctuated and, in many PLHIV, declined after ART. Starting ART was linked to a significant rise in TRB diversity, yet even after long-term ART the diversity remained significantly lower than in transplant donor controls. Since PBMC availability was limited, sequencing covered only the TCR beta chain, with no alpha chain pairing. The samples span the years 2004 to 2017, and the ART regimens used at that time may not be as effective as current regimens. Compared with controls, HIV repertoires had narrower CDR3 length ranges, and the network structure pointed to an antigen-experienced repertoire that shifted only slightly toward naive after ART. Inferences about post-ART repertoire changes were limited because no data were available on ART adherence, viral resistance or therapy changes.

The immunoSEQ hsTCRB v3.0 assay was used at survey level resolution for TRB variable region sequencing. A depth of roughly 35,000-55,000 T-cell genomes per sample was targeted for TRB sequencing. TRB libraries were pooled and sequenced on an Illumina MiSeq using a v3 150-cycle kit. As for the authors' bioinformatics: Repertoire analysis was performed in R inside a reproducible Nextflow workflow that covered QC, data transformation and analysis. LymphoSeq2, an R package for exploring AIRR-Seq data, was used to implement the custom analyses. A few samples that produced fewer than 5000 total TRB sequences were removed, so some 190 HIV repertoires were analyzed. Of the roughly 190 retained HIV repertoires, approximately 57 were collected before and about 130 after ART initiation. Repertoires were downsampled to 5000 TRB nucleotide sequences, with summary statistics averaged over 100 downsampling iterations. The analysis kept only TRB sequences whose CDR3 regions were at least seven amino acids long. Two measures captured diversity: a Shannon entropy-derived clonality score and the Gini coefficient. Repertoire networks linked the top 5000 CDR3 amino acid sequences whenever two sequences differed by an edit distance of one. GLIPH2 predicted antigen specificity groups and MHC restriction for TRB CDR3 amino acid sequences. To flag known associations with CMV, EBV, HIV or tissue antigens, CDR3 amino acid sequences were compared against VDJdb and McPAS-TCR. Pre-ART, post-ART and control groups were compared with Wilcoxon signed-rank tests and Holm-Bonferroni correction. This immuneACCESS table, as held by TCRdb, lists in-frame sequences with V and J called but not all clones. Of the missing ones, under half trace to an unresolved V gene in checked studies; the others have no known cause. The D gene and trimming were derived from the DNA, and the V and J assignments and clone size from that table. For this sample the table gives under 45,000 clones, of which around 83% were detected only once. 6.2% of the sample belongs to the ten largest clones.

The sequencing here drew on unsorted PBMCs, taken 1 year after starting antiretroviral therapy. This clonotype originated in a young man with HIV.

CDR3 sequence: CASSLADRVGQFF. DNA sequence: TGTGCCAGCAGCTTAGCCGACCGGGTAGGGCAGTTCTTC. The chain was built from TRBV7-9 and TRBJ2-1; confidence is insufficient to name the D gene. In the germline V gene (reference sequence), CDR1 corresponds to SEHNR and CDR2 to FQNEAQ. V is pared back by 0 bases and J by 12 bases, with 12 bases lying between the germline termini. Including cysteine and phenylalanine, the CDR3 has 13 amino acids. Solely the CDR3 DNA is kept, with 39 bases framed from the first base.